Presented here are 16 T cell receptor beta chains from one specimen sequenced in a study of blood T cell repertoires in COVID-19. Data came from immunoSEQ multiplex PCR; TCRdb stores just in-frame clones and leaves some out. The sample consists of 56,000 or so clones, 85% to 90% of them appearing once. Sequencing was carried out using peripheral blood. Source of these receptors: a woman aged 55-70 years with COVID-19, enrolled during active disease.

V and J are TRBV28 and TRBJ1-1; the match to TRBD1 covers 7 bases. J gave up 5 bases and V 5 bases, and 8 bases lay outside the gene matches. In germline, CDR1 is MDHEN, CDR2 SYDVKM. This CDR3 is built from 14 residues. CDR3 DNA sequence: TGTGCCAGCAGTCCGACCTCGACAGGGACTGAAGCTTTCTTT. Protein: CASSPTSTGTEAFF. Variable domain in full (rest from reference TRBV28 and TRBJ1-1): DVKVTQSSRYLVKRTGEKVFLECVQDMDHENMFWYRQDPGLGLRLIYFSYDVKMKEKGDIPEGYSVSREKKERFSLILESASTNQTSMYLCASSPTSTGTEAFFGQGTRLTVV.

The chain couples TRBV6-5 to TRBJ1-5, with D tentatively TRBD1 (6 bases). Trimming took 11 bases from V and 5 from J, leaving 16 bases between them. The CDR3 length is 13 residues. CDR1 is MNHEY and CDR2 is SVGAGI in the germline V gene. The CDR3 loop is CASTGKGDQPQHF. In DNA form, the CDR3 reads TGTGCCTCAACAGGGAAAGGGGATCAGCCCCAGCATTTT.

The chain has TRBV6-6 and TRBJ1-2, with 7 bases identical to TRBD1. CDR1 MNHNY and CDR2 SVGAGI come from the germline V gene (reference sequence). The CDR3 loop spans 13 amino acids. The V segment lost 4 bases and the J segment 5 bases; nucleotides outside the gene matches: 4. CDR3 nucleotide sequence: TGTGCCAGCAGTTCGACAGGGCGATATGGCTACACCTTC. Protein: CASSSTGRYGYTF.

The V gene is TRBV20-1, the J gene TRBJ1-4; no reliable D call. From germline, CDR1 is DFQATT and CDR2 SNEGSKA (reference sequence). The CDR3 spans 11 residues. Trimming left V 5 bases short and J 6 bases short, with 7 bases between. CDR3 amino acids: CSAPSYEKLFF. Here the CDR3 DNA reads TGCAGTGCTCCGTCTTATGAAAAACTGTTTTTT.

This clone was recorded many times. This chain links TRBV19 with TRBJ2-5; D possibly corresponds to TRBD2 (5 bases). CDR1 LNHDA and CDR2 SQIVND come from the germline V gene (reference sequence). Trimming removed 1 base at V and 1 base at J, with 13 bases between. CDR3 length: 16 residues. As DNA, the CDR3 is TGTGCCAGTAGTATAGGGGTAGCGCCTGCCCAAGAGACCCAGTACTTC. Protein: CASSIGVAPAQETQYF.

The rearrangement links TRBV5-5 to TRBJ1-6; no firm D call. This CDR3 spans 16 amino acids. Deletions cut 4 bases from V and 3 bases from J, with 14 bases between. CDR1 and CDR2 (germline): SGHKS, YYEKEE (reference sequence). The CDR3 protein is CASSPFGAGYNSPLHF. The CDR3 region has the DNA TGTGCCAGCAGCCCGTTCGGAGCGGGCTATAATTCACCCCTCCACTTT.

The J gene is TRBJ2-7, the V gene TRBV5-4; tentative D call: TRBD1 (5 bases). This CDR3 contains 12 residues. V lost 2 bases to trimming and J lost 3 bases, with 6 bases between them. CDR1 is SGHNT, CDR2 YYREEE, per germline (reference sequence). CDR3 sequence reads: CASSFDSYEQYF. The DNA of the CDR3 is TGTGCCAGCAGCTTCGACAGCTACGAGCAGTACTTC. The full variable domain, rest sourced from reference TRBV5-4 and TRBJ2-7, is ETGVTQSPTHLIKTRGQQVTLRCSSQSGHNTVSWYQQALGQGPQFIFQYYREEENGRGNFPPRFSGLQFPNYSSELNVNALELDDSALYLCASSFDSYEQYFGPGTRLTVT.

DNA for the CDR3: TGCGCCAGCAGCTCCGCCACAACAGTGAGACAGGGGACAGATACGCAGTATTTT. Translation: CASSSATTVRQGTDTQYF. The rearrangement joins TRBV5-1 to TRBJ2-3; 8 nucleotides match TRBD1. The CDR3 loop spans 18 amino acids. Germline V gives CDR1 SGHRS, CDR2 YFSETQ. Trimming cost V 3 bases and J 3 bases; bases outside gene matches: 15.

The CDR3 coding sequence is TGTGCCAGCAGCGCCCCTAGGGAGGGTGGGGCCAACGTCCTGACTTTC. Translated, it gives CASSAPREGGANVLTF. The V and J genes are TRBV9 and TRBJ2-6, with TRBD2 matching over 7 bases. Germline CDR1 and CDR2: SGDLS and YYNGEE. The CDR3 runs to 16 residues. Trimming removed 3 bases from V and 3 bases from J; junction bases left unmatched: 6.

The rearrangement links TRBV6-2 or TRBV6-3 to TRBJ1-2; TRBD1 is a possible D gene (5 bases). Germline V gives CDR1 MNHEY, CDR2 SVGEGT. CDR3 size: 13 residues. The V end lost 0 bases, the J end lost 5 bases, and 7 bases lay between the germline ends. The DNA for the CDR3 is TGTGCCAGCAGTTACTCCAGGGCTTATGGCTACACCTTC. Protein product: CASSYSRAYGYTF.

J is TRBJ1-4 and V is TRBV11-2, with TRBD1 as a possible D gene (5 bases). Germline V gene data show CDR1 as SGHAT and CDR2 as FQNNGV. This CDR3 has 15 residues. V shed 5 bases and J shed 8 bases, with 18 bases lying between them. CDR3 sequence (DNA): TGTGCCAGCAGCCACCCTCGACAGCGCGGAGAAAAACTGTTTTTT. Residues: CASSHPRQRGEKLFF.

The chain has TRBV24-1 and TRBJ2-1; 12 nucleotides agree with TRBD2. Unmatched junction bases numbered 4, after V lost 4 bases and J lost 4 bases. This CDR3 contains 16 residues. Germline V CDR1 and CDR2: KGHDR, SFDVKD. For the CDR3, the DNA is TGTGCCACCAGTGACTATGGACTAGCGGGGTACAATGAGCAGTTCTTC. Amino acid sequence: CATSDYGLAGYNEQFF.

In DNA, the CDR3 is TGTGCCAGCAGTGAATTGGGACAGGGTGGTGGGCCCCAGCATTTT. Translated, it gives CASSELGQGGGPQHF. The chain uses TRBV2 and TRBJ1-5; 9 bases are a match to TRBD1. CDR1 SNHLY and CDR2 FYNNEI come from the germline V gene. Germline trimming cut 2 bases from V and 9 bases from J; bases unmatched to any gene: 8. The CDR3 totals 15 residues.

On this clone itself: A read error may account for a junction end that differs from germline. V is TRBV12-3 or TRBV12-4 and J is TRBJ1-2, with TRBD1 identical over 10 bases. CDR3 length equals 11 residues. The CDR3 sequence is CASSGQGEANF. In nucleotides, the CDR3 is TGTGCCAGCAGTGGACAGGGGGAGGCGAACTTC.

The J gene is TRBJ2-2, the V gene TRBV6-6, with 7 bases lining up with TRBD2. The CDR3 spans 15 residues. V dropped 8 bases and J dropped 4; count of bases not matched to a gene: 10. Germline CDR1 and CDR2: MNHNY and SVGAGI (reference sequence). The CDR3 coding sequence is TGTGCCAGCTGGGGAAGAGGGAGGGGCACCGGGGAGCTGTTTTTT. Protein product: CASWGRGRGTGELFF.

V gene TRBV4-3 combines with J gene TRBJ2-4; 7 bases map to TRBD2. The CDR3 runs to 14 residues. Germline values: CDR1 LGHNA, CDR2 YSLEER. Losses at the gene ends were 0 bases for V and 8 bases for J; bases not matched to a gene: 4. CDR3 sequence (DNA): TGCGCCAGCAGCCAAGAGACTAGCTGGGACATTCAGTACTTC. Translating gives CASSQETSWDIQYF.